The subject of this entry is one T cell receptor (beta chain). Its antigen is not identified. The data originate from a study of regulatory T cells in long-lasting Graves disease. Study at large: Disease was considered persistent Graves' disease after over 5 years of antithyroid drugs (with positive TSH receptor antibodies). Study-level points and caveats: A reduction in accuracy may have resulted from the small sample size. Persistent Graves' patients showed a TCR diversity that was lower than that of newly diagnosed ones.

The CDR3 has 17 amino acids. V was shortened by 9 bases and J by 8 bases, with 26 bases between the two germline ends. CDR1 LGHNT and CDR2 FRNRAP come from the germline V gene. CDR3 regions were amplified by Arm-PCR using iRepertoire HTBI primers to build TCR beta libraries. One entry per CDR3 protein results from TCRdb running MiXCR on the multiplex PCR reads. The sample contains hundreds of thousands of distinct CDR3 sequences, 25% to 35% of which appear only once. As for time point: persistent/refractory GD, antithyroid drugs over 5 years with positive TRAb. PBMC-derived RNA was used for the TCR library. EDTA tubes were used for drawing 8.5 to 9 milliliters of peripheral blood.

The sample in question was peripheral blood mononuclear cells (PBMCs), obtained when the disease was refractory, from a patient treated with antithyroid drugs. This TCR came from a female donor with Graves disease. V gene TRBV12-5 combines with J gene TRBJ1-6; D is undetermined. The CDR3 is CASLLPIRHIRDSPLHF. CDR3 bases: TGTGCTAGCTTGCTACCGATTCGACACATTAGGGATTCACCCCTCCACTTT.